The 8 T cell receptor beta chains listed next were all sequenced from one sample in a study of cytomegalovirus exposure and HLA in healthy donors (dated by TCRdb to about 2017). The protocol used for the library was the immunoSEQ multiplex PCR assay. For the multiplex PCR, a mixture combining 60 forward primers for TCR Vbeta segments and 13 reverse primers for TCR Jbeta segments was used. The source is immuneACCESS, and TCRdb retained only in-frame sequences with V and J called. Part of the clones is not carried over; for the studies checked, unresolved V genes explain less than half of this, and the remainder is unexplained. This sample gives 150,000 to 200,000 clones in total; around 81% of them show up just once. About 1.8% of the sample is held by the ten biggest clonotypes. Sequenced: PBMCs. These TCRs come from a man between 18 and 35 years old in good health and CMV-seronegative.

The chain uses TRBV7-2 and TRBJ1-5, with D tentatively TRBD1 (6 bases). The germline CDR1 and CDR2 sequences are SGHTA and FQGNSA. CDR3 length: 14 residues. Trimming cost V 1 base and J 8 bases, with 12 bases left between them. The CDR3 nucleotides are TGTGCCAGCAGCTTAGAGGGGGGGAGGAAGCCCCAGCATTTT. Protein: CASSLEGGRKPQHF.

The chain carries TRBV7-9 and TRBJ1-1; 7 bases align to TRBD1. The germline gives CDR1 SEHNR, CDR2 FQNEAQ (reference sequence). V dropped 6 bases and J dropped 6; count of bases not matched to a gene: 10. This CDR3 region has 14 residues. The CDR3 loop reads CASSERGPQAEAFF. The DNA of the CDR3 is TGTGCCAGCAGTGAAAGGGGGCCTCAGGCTGAAGCTTTCTTT.

This chain connects TRBV4-1 to TRBJ1-3; 9 positions match TRBD1. The CDR3 is 16 residues long. The V and J ends lost 5 bases and 4 bases, in that order; junction bases with no gene match: 9. The germline CDR1 and CDR2 sequences are MGHRA and YSYEKL. The CDR3 sequence is CASSNSGTGSGNTIYF. The CDR3 DNA reads as TGCGCCAGCAGCAACTCCGGGACAGGGTCGGGAAACACCATATATTTT.

V gene TRBV28 combines with J gene TRBJ2-2; D may be TRBD1 (5 bases). V was cut by 10 bases and J by 4 bases, with 13 bases left in between. The CDR3 has 13 residues. The V gene's germline CDR1 is MDHEN and CDR2 SYDVKM. CDR3: CATKRGSTGELFF. DNA of the CDR3: TGTGCCACTAAAAGGGGTTCCACCGGGGAGCTGTTTTTT.

The chain joins TRBV4-3 to TRBJ1-2; D gene unclear. CDR1 and CDR2 (germline): LGHNA, YSLEER. The V end lost 3 bases, the J end lost 3 bases, and 5 bases lay between the germline ends. The CDR3 extends over 12 amino acids. CDR3 sequence: CASSQGDYGYTF. DNA of the CDR3: TGCGCCAGCAGCCAGGGAGACTATGGCTACACCTTC.

This clone occurred a few times. V is TRBV6-5 and J is TRBJ2-7; possibly TRBD2 for D (5 bases). The V end was cut by 0 bases, the J end by 4 bases, with 10 bases between. CDR3 length equals 14 residues. CDR1 and CDR2 from the germline V gene are MNHEY and SVGAGI. The CDR3 sequence is CASSYSNGEYEQYF. CDR3 bases: TGTGCCAGCAGTTACTCAAACGGGGAATACGAGCAGTACTTC.

The chain is built from TRBV14 and TRBJ2-2; TRBD2 is a possible D gene (6 bases). V was clipped by 0 bases and J by 6 bases, with 23 bases between them. Germline lookup yields CDR1 SGHDN and CDR2 FVKESK. The CDR3 is 19 residues long. The CDR3 bases are TGTGCCAGCAGCCAAGAAAATGGGTGGGCAGGGCCGGGGGCCGGGGAGCTGTTTTTT. It codes for CASSQENGWAGPGAGELFF.

The chain couples TRBV7-2 to TRBJ2-1; D uncertain. The germline gives CDR1 SGHTA, CDR2 FQGNSA. Trimming shortened V by 1 base and J by 7 bases, and 5 bases separated the two germline ends. CDR3 length equals 12 residues. CDR3 loop: CASSLGRNEQFF. The DNA of the CDR3 is TGTGCCAGCAGCTTAGGCAGGAATGAGCAGTTCTTC.